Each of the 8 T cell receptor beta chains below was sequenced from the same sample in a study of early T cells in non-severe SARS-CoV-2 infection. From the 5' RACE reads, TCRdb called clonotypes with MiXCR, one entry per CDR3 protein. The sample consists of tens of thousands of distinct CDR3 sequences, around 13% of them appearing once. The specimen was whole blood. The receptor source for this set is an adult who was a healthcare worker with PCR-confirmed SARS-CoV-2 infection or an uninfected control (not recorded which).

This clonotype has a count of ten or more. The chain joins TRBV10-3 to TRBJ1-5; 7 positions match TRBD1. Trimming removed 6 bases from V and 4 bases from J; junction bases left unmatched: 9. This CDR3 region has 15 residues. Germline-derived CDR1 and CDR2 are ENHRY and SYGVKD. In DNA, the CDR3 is TGTGCCATCAGCCCCCAAGGGGGCGGGAATCAGCCCCAGCATTTT. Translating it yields CAISPQGGGNQPQHF.

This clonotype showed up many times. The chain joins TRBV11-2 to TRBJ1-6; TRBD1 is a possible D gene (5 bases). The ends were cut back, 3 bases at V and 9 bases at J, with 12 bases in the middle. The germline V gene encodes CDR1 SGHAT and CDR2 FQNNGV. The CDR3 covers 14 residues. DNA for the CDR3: TGTGCCAGCAGCTTGGGGGACCTCGGTTCACCCCTCCACTTT. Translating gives CASSLGDLGSPLHF.

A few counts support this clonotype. The CDR3 sequence is CSATGLLDNEQFF. DNA for the CDR3: TGCAGTGCAACGGGACTCCTCGACAATGAGCAGTTCTTC. The chain couples TRBV20-1 to TRBJ2-1; D is possibly TRBD2 (6 bases). This CDR3 has 13 residues. The V and J ends lost 6 bases and 5 bases respectively, with 14 bases between them. Germline V CDR1 and CDR2: DFQATT, SNEGSKA (reference sequence).

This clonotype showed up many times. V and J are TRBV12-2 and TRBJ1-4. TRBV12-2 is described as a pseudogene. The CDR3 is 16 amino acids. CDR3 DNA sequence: TGTGCAAGTCGCTTTTTAGCGAGGGCCGTTAATGAAAAACTGTTTTTT. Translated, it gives CASRFLARAVNEKLFF.

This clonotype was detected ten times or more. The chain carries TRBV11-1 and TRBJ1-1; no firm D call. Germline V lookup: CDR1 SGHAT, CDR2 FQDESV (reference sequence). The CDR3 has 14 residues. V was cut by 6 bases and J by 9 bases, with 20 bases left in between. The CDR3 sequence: CASSLPRTNRKAFF. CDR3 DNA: TGTGCCAGCAGTCTCCCTCGGACGAACCGGAAAGCTTTCTTT. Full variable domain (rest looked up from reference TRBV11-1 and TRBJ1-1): EAEVAQSPRYKITEKSQAVAFWCDPISGHATLYWYRQILGQGPELLVQFQDESVVDDSQLPKDRFSAERLKGVDSTLKIQPAELGDSAMYLCASSLPRTNRKAFFGQGTRLTVV.

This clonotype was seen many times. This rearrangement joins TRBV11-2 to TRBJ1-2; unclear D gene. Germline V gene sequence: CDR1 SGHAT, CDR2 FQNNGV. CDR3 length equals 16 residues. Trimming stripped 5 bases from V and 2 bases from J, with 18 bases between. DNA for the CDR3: TGTGCCAGCAGCCCCCTCGCCGTTTTTCGAAACTATGGCTACACCTTC. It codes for CASSPLAVFRNYGYTF.

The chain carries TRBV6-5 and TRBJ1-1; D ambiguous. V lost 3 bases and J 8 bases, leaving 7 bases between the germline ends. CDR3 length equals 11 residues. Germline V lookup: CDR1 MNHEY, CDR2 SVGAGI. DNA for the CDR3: TGTGCCAGCAGTTATAAGGGAGAAGCTTTCTTT. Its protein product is CASSYKGEAFF.

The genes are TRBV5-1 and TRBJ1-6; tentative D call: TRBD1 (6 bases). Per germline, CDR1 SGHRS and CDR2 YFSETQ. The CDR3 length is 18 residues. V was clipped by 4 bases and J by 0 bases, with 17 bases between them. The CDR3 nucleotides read TGCGCCAGCAGCCTTTCAGGGGTCCACAGCTCCTATAATTCACCCCTCCACTTT. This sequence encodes CASSLSGVHSSYNSPLHF.